This TCR beta chain was sequenced during a study of cytomegalovirus exposure and HLA in healthy donors. Amplification used 60 Vbeta primers and 13 Jbeta primers. TCRdb keeps only in-frame clones here, not all; method: immunoSEQ multiplex PCR. There are 90,000 or so clones in the sample; 82% occur only once, and more than 3% lies in the top ten. The TCR was taken from a man between 25 and 39 years old in good health and CMV-seropositive. Sequencing was done on a sample of PBMCs.

Here the CDR3 reads CASSFWGATSGRPQETQYF. CDR3 coding DNA: TGCGCCAGCAGCTTCTGGGGCGCGACTAGCGGGAGGCCCCAAGAGACCCAGTACTTC. V gene TRBV5-1 combines with J gene TRBJ2-5; the match to TRBD2 covers 13 bases. The CDR3 loop spans 19 amino acids. The germline V gene encodes CDR1 SGHRS and CDR2 YFSETQ. J was trimmed by 1 base and V by 2 bases; bases with no gene match: 11.